This entry is about one T cell receptor (beta chain). Its specific antigen is unknown. No quality values exist for individual bases; no much larger clone is one base distant. Measured from the cysteine to the phenylalanine, the CDR3 is 16 residues long. Only the CDR3 DNA is retained, 48 bases long and in frame from the first base. The germline V end is reduced by 3 bases and the J end by 2 bases; junction bases left unmatched: 8. Via the germline V gene, CDR1 is KGHSH and CDR2 LQKENI. This record belongs to a study of blood T cell repertoires in COVID-19 (dated by TCRdb to 2020 to 2022). In terms of the full investigation: The collaborator samples originated in the United States, Italy and Spain and spanned the acute and convalescent phases of COVID-19. The dataset comprised deeply sampled blood TCRbeta repertoires from subjects exposed to, actively infected with, or recovered from COVID-19. A freely available public database, intended as a resource for researchers studying the immune response to SARS-CoV-2, is where the repertoires were released. Nearly every sample came with metadata listing a de-identified subject ID, COVID-19 status, age in years and sex. The samples were drawn from two sources: the first 160 participants of the ongoing ImmuneRACE study, and 1,000 to 1,500 subjects contributed by 6 global collaborators. The material from the prospective study consisted of cDNA or gDNA derived from T cells, B-cell-depleted T cells, or PBMCs. Where available, HLA class I and class II types were obtained from metadata supplied by the sample provider rather than from assay-based typing.

The paper as a whole reports these results and caveats: The amount of clinical and demographic metadata varied by source and participant and was provided uncurated.

Enrolling through a virtual design, the prospective study's participants ranged in age from about 18 to 89 years and lived across some 23 United States geographic areas. In the prospective study, cohorts were assigned on the basis of participant-reported clinical history obtained from a screening survey and a study questionnaire. ImmuneRACE Cohort 3 recovered participants were defined by two consecutive negative NP/OP PCR tests, healthcare professional clearance, or symptom resolution. In the prospective study, whole blood, serum and a nasopharyngeal or oropharyngeal swab were collected from each participant by mobile phlebotomists. Prospective study participants could optionally give additional blood draws and questionnaires over a roughly two-month period. Before DNA extraction, prospective study blood samples were shipped either frozen or at room temperature. The immunoSEQ Assay, a bias-controlled multiplex PCR, was used to amplify TCRbeta CDR3 regions from genomic DNA. As for the original processing: The number of nucleated cells in each sample was estimated by amplification of reference gene primers within the assay. Sequence reads were collapsed and filtered to measure the absolute abundance of every unique TCRbeta CDR3 rearrangement. Productive Simpson clonality was computed per sample as the square root of Simpson's diversity index over productive rearrangements. TCRdb provides this immuneACCESS table in a form limited to in-frame rearrangements. Some clones are lacking; in checked studies, under half of them reflect an unresolved V gene, and why the rest are absent is not known. V and J calls plus clone size are reproduced from that table; the DNA served to infer D and trimming. The sample table records 150,000 to 200,000 clones; roughly 85% of these occur just once. The biggest ten clones account for 9% of the sample.

What was sequenced was PBMCs or T cells enriched from blood (not recorded which). This receptor chain uses TRBV18 and TRBJ1-2; a stretch of 8 junction bases matches TRBD1. The clonotype was recovered from a woman younger than 35 who had recovered from COVID-19. The sequence in DNA is TGTGCCAGCTCACCTGGGCTACAGGGGGTCAACTATGGCTACACCTTC. Translated, it gives CASSPGLQGVNYGYTF.